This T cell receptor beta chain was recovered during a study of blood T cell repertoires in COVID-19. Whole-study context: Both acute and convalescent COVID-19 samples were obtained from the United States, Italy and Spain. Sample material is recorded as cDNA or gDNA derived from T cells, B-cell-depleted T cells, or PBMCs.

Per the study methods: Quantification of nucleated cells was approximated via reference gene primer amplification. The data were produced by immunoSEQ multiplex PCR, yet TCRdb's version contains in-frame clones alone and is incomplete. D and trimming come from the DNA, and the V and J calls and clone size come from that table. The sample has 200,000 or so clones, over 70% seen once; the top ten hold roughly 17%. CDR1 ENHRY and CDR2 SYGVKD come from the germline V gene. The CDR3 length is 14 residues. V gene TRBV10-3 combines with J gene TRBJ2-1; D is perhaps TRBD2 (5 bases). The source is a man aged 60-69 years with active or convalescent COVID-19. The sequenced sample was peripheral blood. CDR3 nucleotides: TGTGCAACTAGAGGGCCTGGGATGCACAATGAGCAGTTCTTC. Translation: CATRGPGMHNEQFF.